This is a list of T cell receptor beta chains from one sample in a study of post-analysis software for immune sequencing data. MiXCR, applied by TCRdb to the PCR reads, yields one record per CDR3 protein. The table records more than 450,000 distinct CDR3 sequences, around a third of them present only once. The sequenced sample consisted of blood. All receptors come from a girl between 2 and 17 years old with multiple sclerosis. Both conserved end residues are part of each CDR3. A D gene is named only where the DNA matches it firmly. Some rows mark clone size as missing; the rest say once, few, many or name a class of expanded clone.

D gene: TRBD2
J gene: TRBJ2-7
V gene: TRBV29-1
clone size: few
CDR3 DNA: TGCAGCGTTGGGGGGCTAGCGGGGGGCATTAGCTCCTACGAGCAGTACTTC
CDR3 protein: CSVGGLAGGISSYEQYF

D gene: .
J gene: TRBJ2-7
V gene: TRBV6-2/TRBV6-3
clone size: few
CDR3 DNA: TGTGCCAGCTGCTGGAGGGACTCCCTCGAGCAGTACTTC
CDR3 protein: CASCWRDSLEQYF

D gene: TRBD2
J gene: TRBJ2-3
V gene: TRBV9
clone size: few
CDR3 DNA: TGTGCCAGCAGCGTAGACAGGACGGTAGCGGGGTACCTAACCGGGACGCAGTATTTT
CDR3 protein: CASSVDRTVAGYLTGTQYF

D gene: TRBD1
J gene: TRBJ2-4
V gene: TRBV15
clone size: .
CDR3 DNA: TGTGCCACCAGCAGAGATCCGACAGGGCGAATCGGCATTCAGTACTTC
CDR3 protein: CATSRDPTGRIGIQYF

D gene: .
J gene: TRBJ1-4
V gene: TRBV6-1
clone size: few
CDR3 DNA: TGTGCCAGCACCGAACAGGAACGGGAAAAACTGTTTTTT
CDR3 protein: CASTEQEREKLFF

D gene: .
J gene: TRBJ2-5
V gene: TRBV7-2
clone size: .
CDR3 DNA: TGTGCCAGCAACCAGGGAACTCTCCTTGGGACCCAGTACTTC
CDR3 protein: CASNQGTLLGTQYF

D gene: TRBD1
J gene: TRBJ1-5
V gene: TRBV12-3/TRBV12-4
clone size: few
CDR3 DNA: TGTGCCAGCAGTTTGACAGGGGAGTATCAGCCCCAGCATTTT
CDR3 protein: CASSLTGEYQPQHF

D gene: .
J gene: TRBJ2-6
V gene: TRBV11-2
clone size: .
CDR3 DNA: TGTGCCAGCAGCCCACTTGAGCGGGCCAACGTCCTGACTTTC
CDR3 protein: CASSPLERANVLTF

D gene: TRBD2
J gene: TRBJ2-3
V gene: TRBV4-1
clone size: .
CDR3 DNA: TGCGCCAGCAGTCGAGAGACTAGCGGTTACACAGATACGCAGTATTTT
CDR3 protein: CASSRETSGYTDTQYF

D gene: .
J gene: TRBJ1-1
V gene: TRBV4-1
clone size: few
CDR3 DNA: TGCGCCAGCAGTAAAGGCAGTGAAGCTTTCTTT
CDR3 protein: CASSKGSEAFF

D gene: TRBD1
J gene: TRBJ2-3
V gene: TRBV4-1
clone size: .
CDR3 DNA: TGCGCCAGCAGCCAAGATTCAGGGGGAATAGGCACAGATACGCAGTATTTT
CDR3 protein: CASSQDSGGIGTDTQYF

D gene: .
J gene: TRBJ2-5
V gene: TRBV10-3
clone size: .
CDR3 DNA: TGTGCCATCAGTAGTCGACAGGGAGGAGGGGAGACCCAGTACTTC
CDR3 protein: CAISSRQGGGETQYF

D gene: .
J gene: TRBJ2-7
V gene: TRBV4-1
clone size: .
CDR3 DNA: TGCGCCAGCAGCCAAGTTAACATGGGTTTAAGCGACGAGCAGTACTTC
CDR3 protein: CASSQVNMGLSDEQYF

D gene: .
J gene: TRBJ2-7
V gene: TRBV18
clone size: few
CDR3 DNA: TGTGCCAGCTCTCCGCCGGAGTCCTATTTCTACGAGCAGTACTTC
CDR3 protein: CASSPPESYFYEQYF

D gene: TRBD1
J gene: TRBJ1-2
V gene: TRBV7-9
clone size: .
CDR3 DNA: TGTGCCAGCAGCTTGGCTTGGGGACAGGGCGGCGGCTACACCTTC
CDR3 protein: CASSLAWGQGGGYTF

D gene: TRBD1
J gene: TRBJ2-5
V gene: TRBV7-8
clone size: few
CDR3 DNA: TGTGCCAGCAGCACAGGGGGGTGGGAGACCCAGTACTTC
CDR3 protein: CASSTGGWETQYF

D gene: TRBD2
J gene: TRBJ2-1
V gene: TRBV7-2
clone size: once
CDR3 DNA: TGTGCCAGCAGCCCCTATAGCGGGGGCCTCTCCTACAATGAGCAGTTCTTC
CDR3 protein: CASSPYSGGLSYNEQFF

D gene: .
J gene: TRBJ2-5
V gene: TRBV18
clone size: .
CDR3 DNA: TGTGCCAGCTCACCACCCCCGTCCGGAGGGGAGACCCAGTACTTC
CDR3 protein: CASSPPPSGGETQYF

D gene: .
J gene: TRBJ2-5
V gene: TRBV4-2
clone size: .
CDR3 DNA: TGTGCCAGCAGCCAAGATCTTGTATTGGCCCAGTACCAAGAGACCCAGTACTTC
CDR3 protein: CASSQDLVLAQYQETQYF

D gene: .
J gene: TRBJ1-1
V gene: TRBV9
clone size: few
CDR3 DNA: TGTGCCAGCAGCGTAGTCGGGGCTAAGCAGGATGAAGCTTTCTTT
CDR3 protein: CASSVVGAKQDEAFF

D gene: .
J gene: TRBJ2-7
V gene: TRBV3-1
clone size: few
CDR3 DNA: TGTGCCAGCAGCCCGCTTTTGGCCTCCGGGGAGCAGTACTTC
CDR3 protein: CASSPLLASGEQYF

D gene: .
J gene: TRBJ2-5
V gene: TRBV10-3
clone size: few
CDR3 DNA: TGTGCCATCAGTCGGGCAGGCCAAGAGACCCAGTACTTC
CDR3 protein: CAISRAGQETQYF

D gene: TRBD1
J gene: TRBJ2-2
V gene: TRBV27
clone size: once
CDR3 DNA: TGTGCCAGCAGTTTACCGGGGACAGGTACCGGGGAGCTGTTTTTT
CDR3 protein: CASSLPGTGTGELFF

D gene: .
J gene: TRBJ2-1
V gene: TRBV7-9
clone size: few
CDR3 DNA: TGTGCCAGCAGCTCCTTAAATCTTGGACTGGGCTACAATGAGCAGTTCTTC
CDR3 protein: CASSSLNLGLGYNEQFF

D gene: .
J gene: TRBJ2-6
V gene: TRBV5-1
clone size: .
CDR3 DNA: TGCGCCAGCAGCCCAGGAGGACCGAACTCTGGGGCCAACGTCCTGACTTTC
CDR3 protein: CASSPGGPNSGANVLTF

D gene: TRBD1
J gene: TRBJ1-4
V gene: TRBV10-3
clone size: once
CDR3 DNA: TGTGCCATCCAGAAGGGGGCGGGGGAAAAACTGTTTTTT
CDR3 protein: CAIQKGAGEKLFF

D gene: .
J gene: TRBJ1-2
V gene: TRBV5-1
clone size: .
CDR3 DNA: TGCGCCAGCAGCCAACCAGCGGGTCTGGGCTACACCTTC
CDR3 protein: CASSQPAGLGYTF

D gene: .
J gene: TRBJ1-5
V gene: TRBV6-1
clone size: .
CDR3 DNA: TGTGCCAGCGATCCAGGATACTCCACGTTGTACGGCAATCAGCCCCAGCATTTT
CDR3 protein: CASDPGYSTLYGNQPQHF

D gene: TRBD2
J gene: TRBJ2-5
V gene: TRBV14
clone size: .
CDR3 DNA: TGTGCCAGCAGCCCCCTGGCAGGACTAGTGGAGACCCAGTACTTC
CDR3 protein: CASSPLAGLVETQYF

D gene: .
J gene: TRBJ2-7
V gene: TRBV7-9
clone size: .
CDR3 DNA: TGTGCCAGCAGCTGTGGGACCAGTCCCTACGAGCAGTACTTC
CDR3 protein: CASSCGTSPYEQYF

D gene: .
J gene: TRBJ2-6
V gene: TRBV21-1
clone size: few
CDR3 DNA: TGTGCCAGCTTTATATACAGTGGGGCTAGCGGGGGGGTCGACTCTGGGGCCAACGTCCTGACTTTC
CDR3 protein: CASFIYSGASGGVDSGANVLTF

D gene: .
J gene: TRBJ1-1
V gene: TRBV6-6
clone size: few
CDR3 DNA: TGTGCCAGCAGTTACGAGATTTCTGAAGCTTTCTTT
CDR3 protein: CASSYEISEAFF

D gene: .
J gene: TRBJ2-6
V gene: TRBV7-9
clone size: .
CDR3 DNA: TGTGCCAGCAGCGACCGGGACATCAGCTCTGGGGCCAACGTCCTGACTTTC
CDR3 protein: CASSDRDISSGANVLTF

D gene: .
J gene: TRBJ1-2
V gene: TRBV10-3
clone size: few
CDR3 DNA: TGTGCCATCAGTGAGTCGAACGATGGCTACACCTTC
CDR3 protein: CAISESNDGYTF

D gene: .
J gene: TRBJ2-1
V gene: TRBV5-1
clone size: .
CDR3 DNA: TGCGCCAGCAGCCCTCGCGGGTTCAATGAGCAGTTCTTC
CDR3 protein: CASSPRGFNEQFF

D gene: TRBD1
J gene: TRBJ2-5
V gene: TRBV10-2
clone size: few
CDR3 DNA: TGCGCCAGCAGTCACGGGACAGCAAAAGAGACCCAGTACTTC
CDR3 protein: CASSHGTAKETQYF

D gene: TRBD1
J gene: TRBJ1-4
V gene: TRBV24-1
clone size: .
CDR3 DNA: TGTGCCACCAGTGACCCCGGACAGGGGAATGAAAAACTGTTTTTT
CDR3 protein: CATSDPGQGNEKLFF

D gene: TRBD1
J gene: TRBJ1-2
V gene: TRBV7-9
clone size: .
CDR3 DNA: TGTGCCAGCAGCTCCCGACAGGGAATTGGCTACACCTTC
CDR3 protein: CASSSRQGIGYTF

D gene: .
J gene: TRBJ2-7
V gene: TRBV5-1
clone size: few
CDR3 DNA: TGCGCCAGCCAGGCCCTTGGCCAGGCTTCCTACGAGCAGTACTTC
CDR3 protein: CASQALGQASYEQYF

D gene: .
J gene: TRBJ2-1
V gene: TRBV29-1
clone size: .
CDR3 DNA: TGCAGCGTTGATGGCGGGGGCTTCAATGAGCAGTTCTTC
CDR3 protein: CSVDGGGFNEQFF

D gene: .
J gene: TRBJ2-1
V gene: TRBV5-1
clone size: few
CDR3 DNA: TGCGCCAGTTCCCTAGGGGGGTTCAACTACAATGAGCAGTTCTTC
CDR3 protein: CASSLGGFNYNEQFF

D gene: .
J gene: TRBJ1-1
V gene: TRBV28
clone size: few
CDR3 DNA: TGTGCCAGCACCCGTCACGACAGGACGAACACTGAAGCTTTCTTT
CDR3 protein: CASTRHDRTNTEAFF

D gene: .
J gene: TRBJ2-7
V gene: TRBV15
clone size: .
CDR3 DNA: TGTGCCACCAGCGGCCAGGGGTACGGGCAGTACTTC
CDR3 protein: CATSGQGYGQYF

D gene: .
J gene: TRBJ2-7
V gene: TRBV3-1
clone size: .
CDR3 DNA: TGTGCCAGCAGCCAAGATGTTGCGGGCGAGCAGTACTTC
CDR3 protein: CASSQDVAGEQYF

D gene: .
J gene: TRBJ2-5
V gene: TRBV6-5
clone size: few
CDR3 DNA: TGTGCCAGCAGTTACTTTCAGGCCCCGGCGACAGAGACCCAGTACTTC
CDR3 protein: CASSYFQAPATETQYF

D gene: .
J gene: TRBJ2-7
V gene: TRBV5-1
clone size: few
CDR3 DNA: TGCGCCAGCAGCACCCACCAGGGTATCGCCTACGAGCAGTACTTC
CDR3 protein: CASSTHQGIAYEQYF

D gene: TRBD1
J gene: TRBJ2-3
V gene: TRBV24-1
clone size: .
CDR3 DNA: TGTGCCACCAGTGATCCAGGGACAGGGGGAGGGGATACGCAGTATTTT
CDR3 protein: CATSDPGTGGGDTQYF

D gene: .
J gene: TRBJ1-4
V gene: TRBV6-5
clone size: few
CDR3 DNA: TGTGCCAGCAGTTACTCCGGGGCTAAGGACGAAAAACTGTTTTTT
CDR3 protein: CASSYSGAKDEKLFF

D gene: TRBD1
J gene: TRBJ1-1
V gene: TRBV29-1
clone size: .
CDR3 DNA: TGCAGCGTTGTTGAGGGACAGCTAAATATGAACACTGAAGCTTTCTTT
CDR3 protein: CSVVEGQLNMNTEAFF

D gene: .
J gene: TRBJ1-1
V gene: TRBV2
clone size: .
CDR3 DNA: TGTGCCAGCAGTGAAGAGTTTGGGGGTGAAGCTTTCTTT
CDR3 protein: CASSEEFGGEAFF

D gene: .
J gene: TRBJ1-5
V gene: TRBV3-1
clone size: .
CDR3 DNA: TGTGCCAGCAGCCAGTCGGACAGCAATCAGCCCCAGCATTTT
CDR3 protein: CASSQSDSNQPQHF

D gene: .
J gene: TRBJ1-2
V gene: TRBV3-1
clone size: .
CDR3 DNA: TGTGCCAGCAGCCAAACGCGGTCTGGGAGCTACACCTTC
CDR3 protein: CASSQTRSGSYTF

D gene: TRBD2
J gene: TRBJ2-5
V gene: TRBV20-1
clone size: .
CDR3 DNA: TGCAGTGCTAGTTTATTAGCGGGGGTCCCCTACAATGAGCAGTACTTC
CDR3 protein: CSASLLAGVPYNEQYF

D gene: TRBD2
J gene: TRBJ2-1
V gene: TRBV13
clone size: .
CDR3 DNA: TGTGCCAGCAGCCTTACTAGCGGGGGGGCTGAGTTCTTC
CDR3 protein: CASSLTSGGAEFF

D gene: .
J gene: TRBJ1-1
V gene: TRBV29-1
clone size: few
CDR3 DNA: TGCAGCGTTGTGATGAGGGTAGGGACTGAAGCTTTCTTT
CDR3 protein: CSVVMRVGTEAFF